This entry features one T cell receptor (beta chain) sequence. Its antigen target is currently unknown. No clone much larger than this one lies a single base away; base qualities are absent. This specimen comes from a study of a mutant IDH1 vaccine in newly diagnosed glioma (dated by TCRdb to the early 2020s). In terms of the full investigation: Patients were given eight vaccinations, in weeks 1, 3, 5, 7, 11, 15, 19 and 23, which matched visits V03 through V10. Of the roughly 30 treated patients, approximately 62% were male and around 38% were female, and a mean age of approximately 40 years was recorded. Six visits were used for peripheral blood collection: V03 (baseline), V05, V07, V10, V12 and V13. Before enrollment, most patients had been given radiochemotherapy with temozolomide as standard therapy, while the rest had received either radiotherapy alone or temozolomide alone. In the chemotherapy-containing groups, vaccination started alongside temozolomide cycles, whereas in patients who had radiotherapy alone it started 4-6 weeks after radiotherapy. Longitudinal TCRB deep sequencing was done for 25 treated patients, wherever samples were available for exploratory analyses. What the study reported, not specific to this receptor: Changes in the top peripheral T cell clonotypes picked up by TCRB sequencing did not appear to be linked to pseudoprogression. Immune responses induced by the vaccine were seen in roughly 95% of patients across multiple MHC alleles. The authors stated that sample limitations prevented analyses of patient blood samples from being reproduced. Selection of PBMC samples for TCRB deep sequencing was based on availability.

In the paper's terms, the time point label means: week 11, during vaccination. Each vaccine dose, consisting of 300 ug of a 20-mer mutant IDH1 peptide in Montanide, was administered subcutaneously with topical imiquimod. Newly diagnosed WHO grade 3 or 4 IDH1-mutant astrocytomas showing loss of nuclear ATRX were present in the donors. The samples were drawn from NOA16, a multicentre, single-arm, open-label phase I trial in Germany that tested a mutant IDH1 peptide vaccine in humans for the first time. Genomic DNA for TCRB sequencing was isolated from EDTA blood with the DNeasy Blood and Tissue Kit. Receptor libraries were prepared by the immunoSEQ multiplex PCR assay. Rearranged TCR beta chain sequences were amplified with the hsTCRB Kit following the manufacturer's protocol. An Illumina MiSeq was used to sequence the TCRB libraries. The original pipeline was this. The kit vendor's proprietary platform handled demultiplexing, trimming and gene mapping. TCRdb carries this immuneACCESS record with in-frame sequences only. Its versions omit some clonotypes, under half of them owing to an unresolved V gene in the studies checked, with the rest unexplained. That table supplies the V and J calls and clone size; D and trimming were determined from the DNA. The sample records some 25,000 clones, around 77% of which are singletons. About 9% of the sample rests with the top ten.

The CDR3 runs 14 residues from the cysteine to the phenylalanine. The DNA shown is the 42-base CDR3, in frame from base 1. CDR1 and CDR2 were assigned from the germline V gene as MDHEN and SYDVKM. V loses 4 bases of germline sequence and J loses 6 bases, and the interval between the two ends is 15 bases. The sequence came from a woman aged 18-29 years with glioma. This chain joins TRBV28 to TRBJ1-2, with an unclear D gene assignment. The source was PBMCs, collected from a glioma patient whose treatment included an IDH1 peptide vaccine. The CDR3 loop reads CASSSLPPSDGYTF. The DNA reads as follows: TGTGCCAGCAGTTCCCTGCCACCCTCTGATGGCTACACCTTC.